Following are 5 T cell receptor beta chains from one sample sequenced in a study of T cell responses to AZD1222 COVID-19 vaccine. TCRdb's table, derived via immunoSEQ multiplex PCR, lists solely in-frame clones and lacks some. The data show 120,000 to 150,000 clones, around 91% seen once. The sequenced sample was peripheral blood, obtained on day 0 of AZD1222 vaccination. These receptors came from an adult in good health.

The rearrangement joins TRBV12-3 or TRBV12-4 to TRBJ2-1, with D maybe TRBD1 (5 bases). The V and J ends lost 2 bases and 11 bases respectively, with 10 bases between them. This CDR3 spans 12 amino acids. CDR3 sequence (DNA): TGTGCCAGCAGTTTACCACGGACACAGCAGTTCTTC. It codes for CASSLPRTQQFF.

In nucleotides, the CDR3 is TGCGCCAGCAGCTTGGAAGTATACGCTGAAGCTTTCTTT. Translation: CASSLEVYAEAFF. The gene calls are TRBV5-1 and TRBJ1-1; D is undetermined. Trimming removed 0 bases at V and 6 bases at J, with 9 bases between. Germline loops: CDR1 SGHRS, CDR2 YFSETQ. This CDR3 is built from 13 residues.

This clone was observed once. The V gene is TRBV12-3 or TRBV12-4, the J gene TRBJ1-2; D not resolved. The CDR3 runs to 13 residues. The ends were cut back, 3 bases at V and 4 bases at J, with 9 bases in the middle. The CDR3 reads CASSFGQTYGYTF. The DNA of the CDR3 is TGTGCCAGCAGTTTTGGGCAGACCTATGGCTACACCTTC.

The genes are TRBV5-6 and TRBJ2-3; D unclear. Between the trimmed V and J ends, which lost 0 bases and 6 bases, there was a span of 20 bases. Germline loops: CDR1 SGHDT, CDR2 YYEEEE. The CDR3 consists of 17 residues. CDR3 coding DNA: TGTGCCAGCAGCTTGGCCGGAAAGCTACTGCCCGCGGATACGCAGTATTTT. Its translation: CASSLAGKLLPADTQYF.

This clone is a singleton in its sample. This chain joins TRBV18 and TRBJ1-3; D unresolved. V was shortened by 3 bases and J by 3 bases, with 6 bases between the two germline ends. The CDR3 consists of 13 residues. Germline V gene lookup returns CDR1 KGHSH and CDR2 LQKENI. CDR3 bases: TGTGCCAGCTCACCGTCTGATGGAAACACCATATATTTT. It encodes CASSPSDGNTIYF.